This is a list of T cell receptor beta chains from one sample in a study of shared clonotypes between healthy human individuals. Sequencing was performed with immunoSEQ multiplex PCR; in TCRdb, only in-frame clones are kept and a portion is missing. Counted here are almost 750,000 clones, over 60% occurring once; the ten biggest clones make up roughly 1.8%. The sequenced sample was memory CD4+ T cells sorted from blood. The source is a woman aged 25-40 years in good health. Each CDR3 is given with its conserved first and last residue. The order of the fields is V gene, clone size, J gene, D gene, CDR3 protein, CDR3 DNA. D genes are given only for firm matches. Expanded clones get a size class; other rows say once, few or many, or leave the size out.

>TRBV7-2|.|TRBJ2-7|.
CASSLETSLEQYF
TGTGCCAGCAGCTTAGAAACTAGCCTCGAGCAGTACTTC
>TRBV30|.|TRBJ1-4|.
CASSPLGATNEKLFF
TGTGCCAGTAGTCCGCTGGGTGCAACTAATGAAAAACTGTTTTTT
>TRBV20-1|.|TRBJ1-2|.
CSAPPNYGYTF
TGCAGTGCCCCTCCTAACTATGGCTACACCTTC
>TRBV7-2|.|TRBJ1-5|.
CASSFSTDQPQHF
TGTGCCAGCAGCTTTTCCACGGATCAGCCCCAGCATTTT
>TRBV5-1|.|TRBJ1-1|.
CASRFDSLNTEAFF
TGCGCCAGCAGATTTGACAGCCTGAACACTGAAGCTTTCTTT
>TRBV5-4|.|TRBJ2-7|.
CASSRGLGFYEQYF
TGTGCCAGCAGCCGGGGCCTCGGATTCTACGAGCAGTACTTC
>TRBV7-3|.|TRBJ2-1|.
CASSPQDRPPNEQFF
TGTGCCAGCAGCCCTCAGGACAGACCACCCAATGAGCAGTTCTTC
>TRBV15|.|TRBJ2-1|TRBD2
CATSREIAGTYNEQFF
TGTGCCACCAGCAGAGAAATAGCGGGGACCTACAATGAGCAGTTCTTC
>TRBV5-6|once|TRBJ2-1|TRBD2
CASSPLAGGYYNEQFF
TGTGCCAGCAGCCCTCTCGCGGGAGGGTATTACAATGAGCAGTTCTTC
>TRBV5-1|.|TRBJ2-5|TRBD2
CASSGGLAGGGETQYF
TGCGCCAGCAGCGGGGGACTAGCGGGAGGAGGGGAGACCCAGTACTTC
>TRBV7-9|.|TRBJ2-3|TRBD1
CASSPRDRGGKDTQYF
TGTGCCAGCAGCCCCCGGGACAGGGGAGGGAAGGATACGCAGTATTTT
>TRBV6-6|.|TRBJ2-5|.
CASTLLGSETQYF
TGTGCCAGCACCCTACTAGGTTCGGAGACCCAGTACTTC
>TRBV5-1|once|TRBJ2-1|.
CASSMQGYNEQFF
TGCGCCAGCAGCATGCAGGGTTACAATGAGCAGTTCTTC
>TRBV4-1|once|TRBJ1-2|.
CASSQVGGRRDGYTF
TGCGCCAGCAGCCAAGTGGGGGGCCGTAGAGATGGCTACACCTTC
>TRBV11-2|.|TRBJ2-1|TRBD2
CASSLSPLLAGDEQFF
TGTGCCAGCAGCCTTTCGCCCCTTCTAGCGGGAGATGAGCAGTTCTTC
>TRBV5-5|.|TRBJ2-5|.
CASSLGGEQETQYF
TGTGCCAGCAGCTTGGGAGGGGAACAAGAGACCCAGTACTTC
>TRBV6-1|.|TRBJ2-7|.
CASRTGFRPEQYF
TGTGCCAGCCGTACGGGATTTCGGCCCGAGCAGTACTTC
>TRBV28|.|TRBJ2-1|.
CASSGRTKVYNEQFF
TGTGCCAGCAGTGGCCGGACTAAGGTTTACAATGAGCAGTTCTTC
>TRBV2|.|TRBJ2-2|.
CASSYTGRGKTGELFF
TGTGCCAGCAGTTATACCGGACGGGGAAAAACCGGGGAGCTGTTTTTT
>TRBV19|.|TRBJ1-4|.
CASSIKGSDDEKLFF
TGTGCCAGTAGTATAAAGGGGTCGGATGATGAAAAACTGTTTTTT
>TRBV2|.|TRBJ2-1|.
CASSAFGSLPYNEQFF
TGTGCCAGCAGTGCTTTCGGGTCCCTCCCCTACAATGAGCAGTTCTTC
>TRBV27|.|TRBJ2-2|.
CASSRWINTGELFF
TGTGCCAGCTCCAGGTGGATAAACACCGGGGAGCTGTTTTTT
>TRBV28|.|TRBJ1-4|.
CASSSPSRQSEKLFF
TGTGCCAGCAGTTCACCGTCCAGGCAAAGCGAAAAACTGTTTTTT
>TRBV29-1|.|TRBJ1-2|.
CSVPIQGRGGYTF
TGCAGCGTACCCATCCAGGGGAGGGGCGGCTACACCTTC
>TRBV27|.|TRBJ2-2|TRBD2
CASSGRPGLAGGHGELFF
TGTGCCAGCAGTGGAAGACCCGGACTAGCGGGAGGCCACGGGGAGCTGTTTTTT
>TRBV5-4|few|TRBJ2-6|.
CASSLHTGWAGANVLTF
TGTGCCAGCAGCTTGCATACAGGGTGGGCTGGGGCCAACGTCCTGACTTTC
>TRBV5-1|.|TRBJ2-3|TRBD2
CASSLDLAGGPTDTQYF
TGCGCCAGCAGCTTGGATCTAGCGGGAGGGCCGACAGATACGCAGTATTTT
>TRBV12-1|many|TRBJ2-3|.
CASSFGWRSTDTQYF
TGTGCCAGCAGCTTTGGGTGGCGGAGCACAGATACGCAGTATTTT
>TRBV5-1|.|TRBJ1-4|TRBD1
CASSLWDRGDLNEKLFF
TGCGCCAGCAGCTTGTGGGACAGGGGGGATTTGAATGAAAAACTGTTTTTT
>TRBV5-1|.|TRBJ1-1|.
CASGPNTNTEAFF
TGCGCCAGCGGTCCAAATACGAACACTGAAGCTTTCTTT
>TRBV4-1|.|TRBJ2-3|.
CASSLPTRSDTQYF
TGCGCCAGCAGCCTCCCGACGAGGTCAGATACGCAGTATTTT
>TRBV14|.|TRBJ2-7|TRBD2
CATSSGGYAPSYEQYF
TGTGCCACCTCAAGCGGGGGTTACGCCCCCTCCTACGAGCAGTACTTC
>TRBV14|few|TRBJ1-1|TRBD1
CASSQGTGAYTEAFF
TGTGCCAGCAGCCAAGGTACAGGGGCCTACACTGAAGCTTTCTTT
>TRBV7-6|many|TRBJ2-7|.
CASSSQPLDEQYF
TGTGCCAGCAGCTCCCAACCGTTAGACGAGCAGTACTTC
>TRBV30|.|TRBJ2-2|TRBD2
CAWRVAGATGELFF
TGTGCCTGGAGGGTAGCGGGAGCAACCGGGGAGCTGTTTTTT